The table lists the clone carrying this TCR beta chain with many counts. As yet, its antigen is unknown. Unique molecular identifiers tagged the TCRbeta library. TCRdb passed the PCR reads through MiXCR, listing each CDR3 protein once. This sample has around 300,000 distinct CDR3 sequences, with roughly a tenth found just once. This specimen belongs to a study of T-cell reconstitution after alpha-beta-depleted transplantation in children. Study-wide findings and caveats: Several hundred expanded graft clones reportedly gave rise to the alpha-beta T cells present about two months after transplant. Counts and diversity of T cells one year after transplant came mostly from newly produced T cells.

The CDR3 is made up of 13 amino acids. From germline, CDR1 is MDHEN and CDR2 SYDVKM. Trimming took off 5 bases at V and 2 bases at J, with 7 bases between the two ends. The TCR originated in a boy under two years old with acute myeloid leukemia, due to receive a stem cell transplant. The source material was PBMCs, sampled before TCRalphabeta/CD19-depleted stem cell transplant. V gene TRBV28 combines with J gene TRBJ2-1, with unresolved D. The CDR3 sequence: CASSEDPYNEQFF. The CDR3 DNA is TGTGCCAGCAGTGAGGATCCCTACAATGAGCAGTTCTTC.